Following are 20 T cell receptor beta chains from one sample sequenced in a study of blood T cell repertoires in COVID-19. TCRdb keeps only in-frame clones here, not all; method: immunoSEQ multiplex PCR. The repertoire holds about 98,000 clones, 87% seen once, with around 5% in the top ten. Sequenced material: peripheral blood. These TCRs come from a woman aged 45-60 years with COVID-19, enrolled during active disease.

The chain recombines TRBV5-4 with TRBJ1-6, with D possibly matching TRBD1 (5 bases). The CDR3 sequence is 15 residues long. The V end lost 4 bases, the J end lost 0 bases, and 8 bases lay between the germline ends. CDR1 and CDR2 from the germline V gene are SGHNT and YYREEE (reference sequence). The chain's CDR3 is CASSGGTSYNSPLHF. CDR3 DNA: TGTGCCAGCAGCGGCGGGACCTCCTATAATTCACCCCTCCACTTT.

This clone was counted only a few times. The J gene is TRBJ1-4, the V gene TRBV15; no firm D call. CDR1 and CDR2 (germline): LNHNV, YYDKDF (reference sequence). CDR3 length equals 14 residues. V lost 0 bases to trimming and J lost 10 bases, with 12 bases between them. The CDR3 spells CATSRDRQARKLFF. CDR3 bases: TGTGCCACCAGCAGAGATCGCCAGGCAAGAAAACTGTTTTTT.

The chain carries TRBV19 and TRBJ1-1; weak D call: TRBD1 (6 bases). Trimming cost V 3 bases and J 3 bases, with 14 bases left between them. CDR3 length: 15 residues. Germline CDR1 and CDR2: LNHDA and SQIVND (reference sequence). The CDR3 coding sequence is TGTGCCAGTAGTATCCAGGGGATCGCGGACACTGAAGCTTTCTTT. This sequence encodes CASSIQGIADTEAFF.

The chain combines TRBV2 with TRBJ2-2, with TRBD1 matching over 9 bases. V was clipped by 7 bases and J by 5 bases; unmatched bases: 5. Germline V gives CDR1 SNHLY, CDR2 FYNNEI. This CDR3 has 14 amino acids. CDR3 residues: CASKGQGGTGELFF. CDR3 in DNA: TGTGCCAGCAAGGGACAGGGCGGTACCGGGGAGCTGTTTTTT.

V and J are TRBV10-3 and TRBJ2-5, with a weak D call TRBD1 (6 bases). V dropped 9 bases and J dropped 1 base, with 6 bases sitting between them. Germline lookup yields CDR1 ENHRY and CDR2 SYGVKD. The CDR3 contains 11 residues. The CDR3 loop is CAIGGQETQYF. The CDR3 DNA reads as TGTGCCATAGGGGGCCAAGAGACCCAGTACTTC.

The rearrangement uses TRBV19 and TRBJ2-6, with TRBD1 matching over 8 bases. The CDR3 has 16 residues. Germline assignment: CDR1 LNHDA and CDR2 SQIVND (reference sequence). The ends lost 5 bases at V and 3 bases at J; junction bases unmatched: 6. In nucleotides, the CDR3 is TGTGCCAGTAGTCGGACAGGGATGATTGGGGCCAACGTCCTGACTTTC. This encodes CASSRTGMIGANVLTF. The entire variable domain, with the rest obtained from reference TRBV19 and TRBJ2-6, is as follows: DGGITQSPKYLFRKEGQNVTLSCEQNLNHDAMYWYRQDPGQGLRLIYYSQIVNDFQKGDIAEGYSVSREKKESFPLTVTSAQKNPTAFYLCASSRTGMIGANVLTFGAGSRLTVL.

The chain recombines TRBV6-4 with TRBJ2-5, with TRBD2 identical over 13 bases. Germline loops: CDR1 MRHNA, CDR2 SNTAGT. The CDR3 is 16 residues long. The V gene end was trimmed by 5 bases and the J gene end by 3 bases; junction bases not matched to a gene: 6. This chain's CDR3 is CASSPTGLAGKETQYF. In DNA form, the CDR3 reads TGTGCCAGCAGTCCGACGGGACTAGCGGGGAAAGAGACCCAGTACTTC.

The rearrangement uses TRBV4-3 and TRBJ1-1; D not certain. V lost 0 bases and J lost 1, with 9 bases in between. This CDR3 is 15 amino acids long. Per the germline V gene, CDR1 is LGHNA and CDR2 is YSLEER. The CDR3 spells CASSQDGGANTEAFF. The CDR3 nucleotides read TGCGCCAGCAGCCAAGATGGAGGAGCGAACACTGAAGCTTTCTTT.

The chain combines TRBV6-1 with TRBJ2-7; unclear D gene. Germline CDR1 reads MNHNS; CDR2 reads SASEGT. There are 15 residues in the CDR3. Trimming pared 0 bases from V and 6 bases from J, leaving 15 bases between. In nucleotides, the CDR3 is TGTGCCAGCAGTGAAGCTGGGCAGCCGCCTGGCGAGCAGTACTTC. Its protein product is CASSEAGQPPGEQYF.

This rearrangement joins TRBV5-1 to TRBJ2-3; 13 bases align to TRBD2. Trimming at V came to 4 bases and at J to 0 bases, leaving 8 bases not matched to a gene. The CDR3 runs to 18 residues. From germline, CDR1 is SGHRS and CDR2 YFSETQ. For the CDR3, the DNA is TGCGCCAGCAGCCTGCCGGGACTAGCGGGAACTAGCACAGATACGCAGTATTTT. It translates to CASSLPGLAGTSTDTQYF. Based on the CDR3 plus reference TRBV5-1 and TRBJ2-3, the full variable domain is KAGVTQTPRYLIKTRGQQVTLSCSPISGHRSVSWYQQTPGQGLQFLFEYFSETQRNKGNFPGRFSGRQFSNSRSEMNVSTLELGDSALYLCASSLPGLAGTSTDTQYFGPGTRLTVL.

The rearrangement joins TRBV10-3 to TRBJ2-2; D is ambiguous. The V end lost 6 bases, the J end lost 1 base, and 9 bases lay between the germline ends. The CDR3 totals 14 residues. Germline V gene sequence: CDR1 ENHRY, CDR2 SYGVKD. CDR3 region: CAISLAMNTGELFF. The CDR3 DNA reads as TGTGCCATCAGCTTAGCAATGAACACCGGGGAGCTGTTTTTT.

On this clone: One end of the junction is discordant with germline, which a read error may explain. The chain joins TRBV15 to TRBJ2-5; unclear D gene. The V gene's germline CDR1 is LNHNV and CDR2 YYDKDF (reference sequence). This CDR3 region has 14 residues. CDR3 protein: CATSRDRGQEIQYF. The DNA for the CDR3 is TGTGCCACCAGCAGAGATCGAGGCCAAGAGATCCAGTACTTC.

V gene TRBV14 combines with J gene TRBJ2-5; 8 positions match TRBD1. Germline CDR1 reads SGHDN; CDR2 reads FVKESK. The V segment lost 4 bases and the J segment 4 bases; nucleotides outside the gene matches: 8. This CDR3 has 15 amino acids. This CDR3 reads CASSRRTGGGETQYF. The CDR3 nucleotides read TGTGCCAGCAGCCGCCGTACAGGGGGAGGAGAGACCCAGTACTTC.

This chain links TRBV2 with TRBJ1-3; D is unclear. V was trimmed by 2 bases and J by 0 bases, leaving 8 bases between them. The CDR3 spans 15 residues. The germline V gene encodes CDR1 SNHLY and CDR2 FYNNEI. CDR3 bases: TGTGCCAGCAGTGAAAGCGTCCTCTCTGGAAACACCATATATTTT. This encodes CASSESVLSGNTIYF.

This clone appeared a few times. The rearrangement links TRBV7-2 to TRBJ1-2; tentative D call: TRBD1 (5 bases). Deletions cut 5 bases from V and 4 bases from J, with 8 bases between. In germline, CDR1 is SGHTA, CDR2 FQGNSA. The CDR3 extends over 12 amino acids. As DNA, the CDR3 is TGTGCCAGCAGCCCGGACATCTATGGCTACACCTTC. Protein product: CASSPDIYGYTF.

This chain links TRBV5-6 with TRBJ2-5; maybe TRBD1 (6 bases). There are 14 residues in the CDR3. V lost 3 bases, J lost 2 bases, and 11 bases lay in between. Germline assignment: CDR1 SGHDT and CDR2 YYEEEE. DNA for the CDR3: TGTGCCAGCAGCTGGGGGCTAGGGCAAGAGACCCAGTACTTC. It codes for CASSWGLGQETQYF.

The chain combines TRBV6-6 with TRBJ1-5; possible D gene TRBD1, 5 bases. The CDR3 contains 17 residues. From germline, CDR1 is MNHNY and CDR2 SVGAGI (reference sequence). The V gene lost 5 bases and the J gene lost 0 bases, with 17 bases spanning the gap. CDR3 coding DNA: TGTGCCAGCAGTCCCATGGGAGGGACGTATAGCAATCAGCCCCAGCATTTT. Its protein product is CASSPMGGTYSNQPQHF.

The chain has TRBV6-2 or TRBV6-3 and TRBJ1-6; D gene ambiguous. The germline gives CDR1 MNHEY, CDR2 SVGEGT. The CDR3 runs 17 residues. V lost 7 bases and J lost 0, with 16 bases in between. The CDR3 loop is CASIHSTRGSYNSPLHF. In DNA, the CDR3 is TGTGCCAGCATTCACTCGACCAGAGGCTCCTATAATTCACCCCTCCACTTT.

The chain is built from TRBV30 and TRBJ2-3, with D possibly TRBD1 on 5 matching bases. There are 15 residues in the CDR3. Deletions cut 1 base from V and 4 bases from J, with 15 bases between. Looked up from germline, CDR1 is GTSNPN and CDR2 is SVGIG (reference sequence). The CDR3 coding sequence is TGTGCCTGGAGTGAACACCAGGGCATGGCAGATACGCAGTATTTT. This sequence encodes CAWSEHQGMADTQYF. Variable domain in full (rest from reference TRBV30 and TRBJ2-3): SQTIHQWPATLVQPVGSPLSLECTVEGTSNPNLYWYRQAAGRGLQLLFYSVGIGQISSEVPQNLSASRPQDRQFILSSKKLLLSDSGFYLCAWSEHQGMADTQYFGPGTRLTVL.

J is TRBJ2-5 and V is TRBV18; D is undetermined. The CDR3 consists of 12 residues. Trimming shortened V by 4 bases and J by 5 bases, and 8 bases separated the two germline ends. Looked up from germline, CDR1 is KGHSH and CDR2 is LQKENI. The CDR3 DNA follows: TGTGCCAGCTCACTCCAACGGGAGACCCAGTACTTC. Translating it yields CASSLQRETQYF.